The 32 T cell receptor beta chains given below trace back to one sample, sequenced in a study of PD-1 blockade in classical Hodgkin lymphoma (dated by TCRdb to between 2020 and 2021). Interpreted using the paper, the time point label stands for: cycle 2 day 1 (C2D1) of nivolumab. Every trial patient had relapsed after autologous stem cell transplantation, and cohorts A, B and C differed in prior brentuximab vedotin exposure. Libraries were made using the immunoSEQ multiplex PCR assay. TCRdb mirrors the immuneACCESS table, restricted to in-frame sequences. Some clones are absent from its copies; in checked studies, under half trace to an unresolved V gene, and the reason for the others is unknown. The table for this sample lists about 24,000 clones; over 60% of them were counted only once. Roughly 8.6% of the sample belongs to the ten largest clones. Sequencing was performed on peripheral blood mononuclear cells (PBMCs), taken before the second cycle of nivolumab. The source of these receptors is a human donor with classical Hodgkin lymphoma.

The chain has TRBV5-1 and TRBJ2-1; D may correspond to TRBD1 or TRBD2 (5 bases each). CDR3 size: 15 residues. Trimming took 5 bases from V and 1 from J, leaving 13 bases between them. Germline values: CDR1 SGHRS, CDR2 YFSETQ. The CDR3 is CASRSGTPSYNEQFF. The CDR3 DNA reads TGCGCCAGCAGGTCCGGGACCCCGTCCTACAATGAGCAGTTCTTC.

CDR3 sequence: CASSADGNGYTF. The DNA of the CDR3 is TGTGCCAGCAGCGCGGACGGTAATGGCTACACCTTC. The rearrangement uses TRBV7-9 and TRBJ1-2; D is unresolved. Germline V gene data show CDR1 as SEHNR and CDR2 as FQNEAQ (reference sequence). V gave up 5 bases and J gave up 6 bases, with 10 bases separating them. The CDR3 loop spans 12 amino acids.

This clone showed up just once. The V and J genes are TRBV11-2 and TRBJ2-3; D possibly corresponds to TRBD2 (5 bases). Per germline, CDR1 SGHAT and CDR2 FQNNGV. The CDR3 covers 12 residues. The V and J ends lost 4 bases and 14 bases respectively, with 16 bases between them. The CDR3 DNA follows: TGTGCCAGCAGCTCCGCCGGGGTTTTGAGGTATTTT. Translated: CASSSAGVLRYF.

This clone was recorded a few times. The chain is built from TRBV18 and TRBJ2-5, with D unclear. CDR3 size: 10 residues. Germline loops: CDR1 KGHSH, CDR2 LQKENI. Trimming removed 4 bases from V and 5 bases from J, with 2 bases in between. CDR3 DNA sequence: TGTGCCAGCTCACGGGAGACCCAGTACTTC. Translation: CASSRETQYF. The full variable domain, completed using reference TRBV18 and TRBJ2-5, is NAGVMQNPRHLVRRRGQEARLRCSPMKGHSHVYWYRQLPEEGLKFMVYLQKENIIDESGMPKERFSAEFPKEGPSILRIQQVVRGDSAAYFCASSRETQYFGPGTRLLVL.

The V gene is TRBV5-4, the J gene TRBJ2-1; D gene unclear. CDR1 and CDR2 from the germline V gene are SGHNT and YYREEE (reference sequence). The CDR3 totals 12 residues. V gave up 0 bases and J gave up 4 bases, with 2 bases separating them. The CDR3 here is CASSLAYNEQFF. The CDR3 nucleotides read TGTGCCAGCAGCTTGGCATACAATGAGCAGTTCTTC.

With regard to this clone: The final CDR3 position lacks the conserved phenylalanine or tryptophan, pointing to a likely read error. Because the CDR3's place on the DNA is in doubt, the DNA is left out and the CDR3 is given as listed by TCRdb. The gene calls are TRBV4-1 and TRBJ1-2; the table's D call TRBD1 went unverified against the DNA. CDR1 and CDR2 (germline): MGHRA, YSYEKL. The CDR3 is 12 residues long, counting both termini. The chain's CDR3 is CASRTKSNRALV.

The chain joins TRBV28 to TRBJ2-5; D may be TRBD2 (6 bases). CDR1 MDHEN and CDR2 SYDVKM come from the germline V gene. V lost 7 bases and J 5 bases, leaving 11 bases between the germline ends. CDR3 length: 12 amino acids. CDR3 region: CASTQEGETQYF. CDR3 nucleotides: TGTGCCAGCACTCAGGAGGGGGAGACCCAGTACTTC.

This chain uses TRBV19 with TRBJ2-6, with a tentative D call TRBD1 (7 bases). Trimming shortened V by 5 bases and J by 0 bases, and 14 bases separated the two germline ends. The CDR3 totals 17 residues. Germline V gene data show CDR1 as LNHDA and CDR2 as SQIVND (reference sequence). The CDR3 DNA reads TGTGCCAGTAGTGCCGGGACAGCGGGCTCTGGGGCCAACGTCCTGACTTTC. Its protein product is CASSAGTAGSGANVLTF.

This clone was seen only once. This rearrangement joins TRBV6-5 to TRBJ2-2, with D maybe TRBD2 (6 bases). There are 11 residues in the CDR3. The V end lost 8 bases, the J end lost 9 bases, and 10 bases lay between the germline ends. CDR1 and CDR2 from the germline V gene are MNHEY and SVGAGI. The CDR3 region has the DNA TGTGCCAGCCTGCGGGGTCGGGAGCTGTTTTTT. This sequence encodes CASLRGRELFF.

The rearrangement links TRBV6-1 to TRBJ2-2; 9 nucleotides line up with TRBD2. V was pared by 2 bases and J by 5 bases, with 9 bases of the junction left unmatched. The CDR3 consists of 17 residues. CDR1 and CDR2 from the germline V gene are MNHNS and SASEGT. The CDR3 sequence is CASSEQGSGSATGELFF. As DNA, the CDR3 is TGTGCCAGCAGTGAACAAGGTAGCGGGAGTGCGACCGGGGAGCTGTTTTTT.

This chain joins TRBV19 and TRBJ1-2; the D is unclear. The germline gives CDR1 LNHDA, CDR2 SQIVND (reference sequence). The CDR3 is made up of 12 amino acids. V was pared by 3 bases and J by 4 bases, with 6 bases between. The CDR3 is CASSIPGYGYTF. CDR3 in DNA: TGTGCCAGTAGTATCCCGGGCTATGGCTACACCTTC.

This clone was seen only once. The V call is TRBV28, the J call TRBJ1-2; 7 bases map to TRBD1. The germline gives CDR1 MDHEN, CDR2 SYDVKM. J lost 1 base, V lost 6 bases, and 5 bases had no gene match. The CDR3 covers 14 residues. This CDR3 is CASRGTELNYGYTF. The DNA for the CDR3 is TGTGCCAGCAGGGGGACAGAGCTTAACTATGGCTACACCTTC.

The V gene is TRBV10-2, the J gene TRBJ1-2, with a weak D call TRBD1 (5 bases). The V gene lost 9 bases and the J gene lost 0 bases, with 17 bases spanning the gap. Germline CDR1 reads WSHSY; CDR2 reads SAAADI. CDR3 length equals 15 residues. CDR3 region: CASRRGGNPNYGYTF. Written as DNA, the CDR3 is TGCGCCAGTAGGAGGGGCGGAAATCCTAACTATGGCTACACCTTC.

The chain carries TRBV27 and TRBJ2-1; 9 positions agree with TRBD1. Germline trimming cut 2 bases from V and 2 bases from J; bases unmatched to any gene: 1. This CDR3 comprises 15 residues. Germline V gives CDR1 MNHEY, CDR2 SMNVEV (reference sequence). The CDR3 here is CASSLGQGTYNEQFF. As DNA, the CDR3 is TGTGCCAGCAGTTTAGGACAGGGGACCTACAATGAGCAGTTCTTC.

This chain joins TRBV2 and TRBJ2-7; D is perhaps TRBD2 (5 bases). Trimming left V 4 bases short and J 6 bases short, with 13 bases between. CDR3 length: 13 residues. From germline, CDR1 is SNHLY and CDR2 FYNNEI. CDR3 region: CASSAEGISEQYF. The CDR3 bases are TGTGCCAGCAGTGCTGAGGGCATCAGCGAGCAGTACTTC.

J is TRBJ1-2 and V is TRBV29-1; TRBD1 might be the D (6 bases). Germline CDR1 SQVTM, CDR2 ANQGSEA. CDR3 length: 13 amino acids. V lost 4 bases and J lost 6, with 15 bases in between. The CDR3 sequence: CSVAEQGYDGYTF. As DNA, the CDR3 is TGCAGCGTTGCCGAACAGGGTTACGATGGCTACACCTTC.

This rearrangement joins TRBV9 to TRBJ1-2; D not resolved. Germline CDR1 reads SGDLS; CDR2 reads YYNGEE. Trimming pared 0 bases from V and 4 bases from J, leaving 13 bases between. The CDR3 covers 15 residues. The chain's CDR3 is CASSVESEIAYGYTF. CDR3 coding DNA: TGTGCCAGCAGCGTAGAGAGTGAGATTGCCTATGGCTACACCTTC. Filled out from reference TRBV9 and TRBJ1-2, the complete variable domain reads DSGVTQTPKHLITATGQRVTLRCSPRSGDLSVYWYQQSLDQGLQFLIQYYNGEERAKGNILERFSAQQFPDLHSELNLSSLELGDSALYFCASSVESEIAYGYTFGSGTRLTVV.

This chain connects TRBV7-9 to TRBJ2-1, with 7 bases identical to TRBD1. This CDR3 is 12 amino acids long. The ends lost 6 bases at V and 8 bases at J; junction bases unmatched: 4. Germline V gene lookup returns CDR1 SEHNR and CDR2 FQNEAQ (reference sequence). In nucleotides, the CDR3 is TGTGCCAGCAGTCCCACAGGGGATGAGCAGTTCTTC. Protein: CASSPTGDEQFF.

The chain is built from TRBV5-1 and TRBJ2-3; D unclear. The CDR3 has 15 residues. CDR1 and CDR2 from the germline V gene are SGHRS and YFSETQ. V dropped 0 bases and J dropped 4 bases, with 12 bases sitting between them. CDR3 in amino acids: CASSLGNILADTQYF. The CDR3 bases are TGCGCCAGCAGCTTGGGCAACATATTGGCAGATACGCAGTATTTT.

This clone was seen more than once but under ten times. This chain joins TRBV28 and TRBJ1-5; tentatively, D is TRBD1 (5 bases). Germline values: CDR1 MDHEN, CDR2 SYDVKM. Trimming pared 4 bases from V and 4 bases from J, leaving 8 bases between. The CDR3 runs to 13 residues. The CDR3 DNA sequence: TGTGCCAGCAGTTCCTACAGGAATCAGCCCCAGCATTTT. The encoded protein is CASSSYRNQPQHF.

V is TRBV6-6 and J is TRBJ1-1, with D possibly matching TRBD1 (6 bases). Per germline, CDR1 MNHNY and CDR2 SVGAGI (reference sequence). The CDR3 sequence is 16 residues long. Trimming took off 0 bases at V and 4 bases at J, with 15 bases between the two ends. The CDR3 DNA is TGTGCCAGCAGTTACTCGAATCCCTTGACAGGCACTGAAGCTTTCTTT. Its translation: CASSYSNPLTGTEAFF.

The J gene is TRBJ1-5, the V gene TRBV5-4; 7 bases map to TRBD1. Unmatched junction bases numbered 5, after V lost 4 bases and J lost 4 bases. The CDR3 runs 14 residues. Germline CDR1 SGHNT, CDR2 YYREEE (reference sequence). CDR3: CASSVGGLNQPQHF. CDR3 in DNA: TGTGCCAGCAGCGTAGGGGGCCTTAATCAGCCCCAGCATTTT.

This clone was detected once. The chain recombines TRBV19 with TRBJ2-3, with 7 nucleotides matching TRBD2. V was clipped by 6 bases and J by 0 bases; unmatched bases: 6. This CDR3 comprises 15 residues. CDR1 and CDR2 from the germline V gene are LNHDA and SQIVND (reference sequence). This chain's CDR3 is CASSPTSESTDTQYF. CDR3 in DNA: TGTGCCAGTAGCCCTACTAGCGAAAGCACAGATACGCAGTATTTT.

V usage is TRBV27 and J usage is TRBJ1-1; D is undetermined. The CDR3 consists of 14 residues. CDR1 and CDR2 (germline): MNHEY, SMNVEV (reference sequence). Between the trimmed V and J ends, which lost 3 bases and 0 bases, there was a span of 8 bases. CDR3 DNA sequence: TGTGCCAGCAGTTTTGGTCAGTTGAACACTGAAGCTTTCTTT. Encoded protein: CASSFGQLNTEAFF.

J is TRBJ2-7 and V is TRBV9, with a tentative D call TRBD1 (5 bases). V was clipped by 5 bases and J by 6 bases, with 12 bases between them. CDR3 size: 12 residues. The germline CDR1 and CDR2 sequences are SGDLS and YYNGEE. The CDR3: CASSPHQGEQYF. The DNA of the CDR3 is TGTGCCAGCAGTCCGCACCAGGGCGAGCAGTACTTC.

The chain uses TRBV6-6 and TRBJ1-1, with D possibly matching TRBD1 (5 bases). V gave up 2 bases and J gave up 1 base, with 14 bases separating them. The CDR3 spans 16 residues. CDR1 MNHNY and CDR2 SVGAGI come from the germline V gene (reference sequence). Here the CDR3 DNA reads TGTGCCAGCAGTTACCCCCCAGGGATTCGGAACACTGAAGCTTTCTTT. Protein product: CASSYPPGIRNTEAFF.

This chain connects TRBV5-4 to TRBJ2-5, with TRBD1 matching 8 bases. Per germline, CDR1 SGHNT and CDR2 YYREEE (reference sequence). This CDR3 spans 13 amino acids. V lost 7 bases, J lost 2 bases, and 4 bases stayed unmatched. The CDR3 DNA sequence: TGTGCCAGCCGGTACAGGGGGCAAGAGACCCAGTACTTC. This gives the protein CASRYRGQETQYF.

The rearrangement joins TRBV2 to TRBJ1-1; TRBD1 might be the D (6 bases). Deletions cut 6 bases from V and 2 bases from J, with 16 bases between. The CDR3 is 15 residues long. Germline loops: CDR1 SNHLY, CDR2 FYNNEI. Written as DNA, the CDR3 is TGTGCCAGCAGCAGGGCGGGCAGGGGCAACACTGAAGCTTTCTTT. Its translation is CASSRAGRGNTEAFF.

In DNA, the CDR3 is TGTGCCATCAGTGAGTCATTAGGGCCTTATGGCTACACCTTC. Residues: CAISESLGPYGYTF. V usage is TRBV10-3 and J usage is TRBJ1-2, with unresolved D. CDR1 and CDR2 (germline): ENHRY, SYGVKD. The CDR3 length is 14 residues. The V end lost 0 bases, the J end lost 5 bases, and 10 bases lay between the germline ends.

The chain links TRBV28 to TRBJ1-1; a weak D match, TRBD1 (6 bases). Deletions cut 3 bases from V and 3 bases from J, with 8 bases between. This CDR3 contains 13 residues. CDR1 is MDHEN, CDR2 SYDVKM, per germline. CDR3 coding DNA: TGTGCCAGCAGTTTTAACAGGGACACTGAAGCTTTCTTT. Translation gives CASSFNRDTEAFF.

The chain couples TRBV7-2 to TRBJ1-6, with TRBD1 matching 8 bases. The CDR3 is 15 residues long. V shed 1 base and J 9 bases; nucleotides not matched to a gene: 5. Per the germline V gene, CDR1 is SGHTA and CDR2 is FQGNSA. CDR3 in amino acids: CASSLGQGAGSPLHF. The CDR3 bases are TGTGCCAGCAGCTTAGGCCAGGGGGCAGGTTCACCCCTCCACTTT.

This clone qualifies as medium-sized. The V gene is TRBV5-1, the J gene TRBJ1-1, with D possibly being TRBD1 (6 bases). V shed 1 base and J shed 3 bases, with 16 bases lying between them. CDR3 length: 16 residues. The germline V gene encodes CDR1 SGHRS and CDR2 YFSETQ. The CDR3, as DNA: TGCGCCAGCAGCTTGTATGCAGGGGCCGCGGACACTGAAGCTTTCTTT. Residues: CASSLYAGAADTEAFF.